One sample yielded the 18 T cell receptor beta chains listed below, sequenced in a study of regulatory T cells in long-lasting Graves disease. Sample time point: newly diagnosed GD, antithyroid drugs for less than 3 months. PBMC RNA was the source of the TCR library. Assembly of TCR beta libraries relied on iRepertoire HTBI primers together with Arm-PCR of CDR3 regions. MiXCR, applied by TCRdb to the multiplex PCR reads, yields one record per CDR3 protein. The data show 250,000 or so distinct CDR3 sequences, 15% to 20% seen once. This sample was shared with a second study, whose subject was T cells in Graves' hyperthyroidism and ophthalmopathy.

The input for sequencing was peripheral blood mononuclear cells (PBMCs), taken at new diagnosis, from a patient treated with antithyroid drugs. All receptors come from a woman in her twenties or thirties with Graves disease.

This clonotype was seen only a few times. Since a far larger clone is one base different, this is likely a read error. V and J are TRBV3-1 and TRBJ2-3; D remains unclear. The end of the DNA aligns better with TRBJ2-7, so the J call may be wrong. The CDR3 is 12 residues long. CDR1 LGHDT and CDR2 YNNKEL come from the germline V gene (reference sequence). CDR3 nucleotide sequence: TGTGCCAGCAGCCAAGTCGCCAATGAGCAGTACTTC. Translation: CASSQVANEQYF.

This clonotype was counted many times. The chain has TRBV18 and TRBJ2-7; no reliable D call. V gave up 3 bases and J gave up 5 bases, with 14 bases separating them. This CDR3 comprises 14 residues. Per the germline V gene, CDR1 is KGHSH and CDR2 is LQKENI. The CDR3 DNA is TGTGCCAGCTCACCGGGCCCCCCATGGAACGAGCAGTACTTC. It translates to CASSPGPPWNEQYF.

In this sample, this clonotype turned up a few times. The V and J genes are TRBV5-6 and TRBJ1-1; TRBD1 aligns across 8 bases. Germline V CDR1 and CDR2: SGHDT, YYEEEE. V trimming: 4 bases; J trimming: 1 base; junction bases outside the gene matches: 6. The CDR3 has 15 amino acids. CDR3 sequence reads: CASSLRQGTNTEAFF. Here the CDR3 DNA reads TGTGCCAGCAGCCTTCGACAGGGGACGAACACTGAAGCTTTCTTT.

V usage is TRBV6-1 and J usage is TRBJ2-7; D gene ambiguous. This CDR3 spans 11 amino acids. V shed 10 bases and J shed 7 bases, with 14 bases lying between them. Germline CDR1 and CDR2: MNHNS and SASEGT. The CDR3: CATKRASEQYF. The CDR3 DNA reads TGTGCCACAAAACGCGCTAGTGAGCAGTACTTC.

This clonotype was detected many times. This chain joins TRBV3-1 and TRBJ2-7; 10 bases line up with TRBD2. The CDR3 has 17 residues. Germline CDR1 reads LGHDT; CDR2 reads YNNKEL (reference sequence). Unmatched junction bases numbered 11, after V lost 1 base and J lost 5 bases. The DNA for the CDR3 is TGTGCCAGCAGCCAAGGCGAGTGGAGGACTAGCGGCCACGAGCAGTACTTC. This codes for CASSQGEWRTSGHEQYF.

This clonotype was observed many times. The rearrangement joins TRBV3-1 to TRBJ1-2, with D possibly being TRBD1 (5 bases). Trimming removed 0 bases from V and 4 bases from J, with 15 bases in between. The CDR3 has 16 amino acids. From germline, CDR1 is LGHDT and CDR2 YNNKEL (reference sequence). The CDR3 region is CASSQEVQGSSYGYTF. CDR3 nucleotides: TGTGCCAGCAGCCAAGAGGTTCAGGGATCCTCCTATGGCTACACCTTC.

This chain joins TRBV7-9 and TRBJ1-3; D remains unclear. V was trimmed by 5 bases and J by 4 bases, leaving 18 bases between them. Germline CDR1 is SEHNR and CDR2 is FQNEAQ (reference sequence). CDR3 length: 16 amino acids. This CDR3 is CASSERRPSAGNTIYF. CDR3 bases: TGTGCCAGCAGCGAAAGGCGGCCCTCGGCGGGAAACACCATATATTTT. The whole variable domain, filled in from reference TRBV7-9 and TRBJ1-3, reads DTGVSQNPRHKITKRGQNVTFRCDPISEHNRLYWYRQTLGQGPEFLTYFQNEAQLEKSRLLSDRFSAERPKGSFSTLEIQRTEQGDSAMYLCASSERRPSAGNTIYFGEGSWLTVV.

Many counts were recorded for this clonotype. The rearrangement links TRBV12-5 to TRBJ2-3, with 10 positions matching TRBD1. V was pared by 5 bases and J by 3 bases, with 5 bases of the junction left unmatched. This CDR3 contains 15 residues. Germline V lookup: CDR1 LGHNT, CDR2 FRNRAP. The CDR3 here is CASGAGTGATDTQYF. The CDR3 DNA reads as TGTGCTAGTGGTGCCGGGACAGGGGCGACAGATACGCAGTATTTT.

There are many counts of this clonotype. J is TRBJ2-3 and V is TRBV19; D unresolved. The ends were cut back, 0 bases at V and 1 base at J, with 8 bases in the middle. The CDR3 is made up of 15 amino acids. Looked up from germline, CDR1 is LNHDA and CDR2 is SQIVND (reference sequence). This chain's CDR3 is CASSIDGRGTDTQYF. The CDR3 DNA is TGTGCCAGTAGTATAGATGGCCGTGGCACAGATACGCAGTATTTT. The variable domain in full, completed from reference TRBV19 and TRBJ2-3, reads DGGITQSPKYLFRKEGQNVTLSCEQNLNHDAMYWYRQDPGQGLRLIYYSQIVNDFQKGDIAEGYSVSREKKESFPLTVTSAQKNPTAFYLCASSIDGRGTDTQYFGPGTRLTVL.

This clonotype was detected many times. The V gene is TRBV5-1, the J gene TRBJ2-6, with 15 bases that match TRBD2. From germline, CDR1 is SGHRS and CDR2 YFSETQ. V dropped 3 bases and J dropped 1; count of bases not matched to a gene: 8. The CDR3 runs 20 residues. As DNA, the CDR3 is TGCGCCAGCAGCTACCGGACTAGCGGGGGGGATCCGTCTGGGGCCAACGTCCTGACTTTC. It is translated as CASSYRTSGGDPSGANVLTF.

This clonotype appeared a few times. The chain has TRBV6-2 or TRBV6-3 and TRBJ2-7; D perhaps matches TRBD1 (6 bases). V lost 8 bases and J 3 bases, leaving 14 bases between the germline ends. The CDR3 is made up of 13 amino acids. Germline CDR1 MNHEY, CDR2 SVGEGT. CDR3 sequence (DNA): TGTGCCAGCGAAAGAGGGGGAGACTACGAGCAGTACTTC. Residues: CASERGGDYEQYF.

This clonotype was counted many times. The rearrangement links TRBV19 to TRBJ2-5; 12 bases match TRBD2. Germline CDR1 reads LNHDA; CDR2 reads SQIVND (reference sequence). The CDR3 is 18 amino acids. The V and J ends lost 0 bases and 2 bases, in that order; junction bases with no gene match: 7. CDR3 residues: CASSIEASGGAGQETQYF. The CDR3 DNA reads as TGTGCCAGTAGTATAGAGGCTAGCGGGGGGGCGGGACAAGAGACCCAGTACTTC.

This chain joins TRBV5-1 and TRBJ2-6; 8 bases are a match to TRBD1. The germline CDR1 and CDR2 sequences are SGHRS and YFSETQ. The CDR3 length is 16 residues. Unmatched junction bases numbered 5, after V lost 4 bases and J lost 2 bases. The CDR3 loop reads CASSISGGTGANVLTF. The CDR3, as DNA: TGCGCCAGCAGCATATCAGGGGGCACTGGGGCCAACGTCCTGACTTTC.

With regard to this clonotype: A read error is possible here, since a much larger clone lies one base away. The V call is TRBV20-1, the J call TRBJ1-6; possibly TRBD1 for D (6 bases). The CDR3 loop spans 16 amino acids. Trimming removed 0 bases at V and 2 bases at J, with 11 bases between. Looked up from germline, CDR1 is DFQATT and CDR2 is SNEGSKA (reference sequence). In DNA form, the CDR3 reads TGCAGTGCTAGAGATTCCAGGGGCCCCTATAATTCACCCCTCCACTTT. Translated, it gives CSARDSRGPYNSPLHF.

The gene calls are TRBV2 and TRBJ1-1; 9 nucleotides match TRBD1. This CDR3 has 15 amino acids. Per the germline V gene, CDR1 is SNHLY and CDR2 is FYNNEI. The trim removed 3 bases at V and 4 bases at J, leaving 6 bases unmatched. CDR3 nucleotides: TGTGCCAGCAGTGAGGAACAGGGGGCCGGCACTGAAGCTTTCTTT. It is translated as CASSEEQGAGTEAFF. The complete variable domain, with remaining parts taken from reference TRBV2 and TRBJ1-1, reads EPEVTQTPSHQVTQMGQEVILRCVPISNHLYFYWYRQILGQKVEFLVSFYNNEISEKSEIFDDQFSVERPDGSNFTLKIRSTKLEDSAMYFCASSEEQGAGTEAFFGQGTRLTVV.

This clonotype was seen many times. The genes are TRBV20-1 and TRBJ1-1, with D maybe TRBD1 (6 bases). V was pared by 0 bases and J by 9 bases, with 11 bases between. Germline V lookup: CDR1 DFQATT, CDR2 SNEGSKA (reference sequence). The CDR3 is made up of 12 amino acids. CDR3 DNA: TGCAGTGCTAGAGATCGACAGGACAAAGCTTTCTTT. Translation gives CSARDRQDKAFF.

This clonotype was found many times. The V and J genes are TRBV3-1 and TRBJ2-1; D possibly corresponds to TRBD1 (6 bases). The CDR3 loop spans 15 amino acids. The germline V gene has CDR1 LGHDT and CDR2 YNNKEL (reference sequence). The V end lost 1 base, the J end lost 2 bases, and 9 bases lay between the germline ends. This CDR3 reads CASSQVAGAYNEQFF. The CDR3 nucleotides read TGTGCCAGCAGCCAAGTGGCAGGGGCCTACAATGAGCAGTTCTTC.

This clonotype was seen just once. This sequence joins TRBV7-2 and TRBJ1-1, with D perhaps TRBD1 (5 bases). The length of the CDR3 is 12 residues. Looked up from germline, CDR1 is SGHTA and CDR2 is FQGNSA. The V gene lost 5 bases and the J gene lost 5 bases, with 9 bases spanning the gap. In DNA, the CDR3 is TGTGCCAGCAGCCGGGGGATTACTGAAGCTTTCTTT. Protein product: CASSRGITEAFF.